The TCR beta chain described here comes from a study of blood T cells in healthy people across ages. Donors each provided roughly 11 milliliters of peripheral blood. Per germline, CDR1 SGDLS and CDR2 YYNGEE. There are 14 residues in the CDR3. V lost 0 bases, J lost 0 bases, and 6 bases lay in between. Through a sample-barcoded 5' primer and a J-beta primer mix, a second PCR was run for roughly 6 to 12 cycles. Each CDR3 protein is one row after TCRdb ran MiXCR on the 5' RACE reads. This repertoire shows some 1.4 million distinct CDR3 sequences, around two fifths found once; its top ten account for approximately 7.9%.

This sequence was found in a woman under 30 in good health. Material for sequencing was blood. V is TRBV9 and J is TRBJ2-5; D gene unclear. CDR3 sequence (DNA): TGTGCCAGCAGCGTAGCTCCCAACCAAGAGACCCAGTACTTC. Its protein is CASSVAPNQETQYF. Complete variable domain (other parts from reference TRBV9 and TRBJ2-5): DSGVTQTPKHLITATGQRVTLRCSPRSGDLSVYWYQQSLDQGLQFLIQYYNGEERAKGNILERFSAQQFPDLHSELNLSSLELGDSALYFCASSVAPNQETQYFGPGTRLLVL.